These 27 T cell receptor beta chains came from one sample sequenced in a study of OX40 agonist ivuxolimab in advanced cancers. TCRdb keeps only in-frame clones here, not all; method: immunoSEQ multiplex PCR. This sample yields 25,000 to 35,000 clones, of which about 74% are seen a single time; about an eighth belongs to the top ten. This sample comprised CD4+ or CD8+ T cells sorted from blood, obtained in a trial of the OX40 agonist ivuxolimab. These receptor sequences come from an adult with an advanced solid tumor such as melanoma, head and neck, liver or kidney cancer.

This clone occurred once. The chain has TRBV5-8 and TRBJ2-3; D not certain. CDR3 length equals 15 residues. Trimming took off 0 bases at V and 0 bases at J, with 8 bases between the two ends. The germline V gene encodes CDR1 SGHTS and CDR2 YDEGEE. The CDR3 here is CASSLGSSSTDTQYF. CDR3 DNA: TGTGCCAGCAGCTTGGGCAGCTCTAGCACAGATACGCAGTATTTT.

Only one count was recorded for this clone. This chain uses TRBV4-2 with TRBJ1-2; a weak D match, TRBD1 (5 bases). The CDR3 length is 15 residues. In germline, CDR1 is LGHNA, CDR2 YNFKEQ. The ends were cut back, 2 bases at V and 3 bases at J, with 13 bases in the middle. CDR3 DNA sequence: TGTGCCAGCAGCCAAAGGGGTGGGGGTCACTATGGCTACACCTTC. It specifies CASSQRGGGHYGYTF.

This clone was recorded a few times. This chain links TRBV7-9 with TRBJ1-1; a weak D match, TRBD1 (5 bases). Germline values: CDR1 SEHNR, CDR2 FQNEAQ (reference sequence). Between the trimmed V and J ends, which lost 5 bases and 1 base, there was a span of 11 bases. This CDR3 spans 14 amino acids. The CDR3 coding sequence is TGTGCCAGCAGCGTCGACAGTAGGAACACTGAAGCTTTCTTT. Amino acids: CASSVDSRNTEAFF.

V usage is TRBV2 and J usage is TRBJ2-1; 10 nucleotides line up with TRBD2. CDR1 is SNHLY and CDR2 is FYNNEI in the germline V gene. This CDR3 has 16 amino acids. The trim removed 3 bases at V and 3 bases at J, leaving 5 bases unmatched. The CDR3 DNA is TGTGCCAGCAGTGACCCAGCGGGGGGGCGCTACAATGAGCAGTTCTTC. Encoded protein: CASSDPAGGRYNEQFF.

CDR3 amino acids: CASSVGVGGPPGANVLTF. For the CDR3, the DNA is TGTGCCAGCAGCGTAGGTGTGGGGGGGCCCCCTGGGGCCAACGTCCTGACTTTC. V gene TRBV9 combines with J gene TRBJ2-6; tentative D call: TRBD2 (7 bases). V was trimmed by 0 bases and J by 2 bases, leaving 15 bases between them. CDR1 is SGDLS and CDR2 is YYNGEE in the germline V gene. This CDR3 comprises 18 residues.

This clone showed up just once. This chain connects TRBV5-1 to TRBJ2-1; the match to TRBD2 covers 10 bases. V lost 5 bases, J lost 9 bases, and 8 bases stayed unmatched. There are 14 residues in the CDR3. Germline-derived CDR1 and CDR2 are SGHRS and YFSETQ. CDR3 sequence reads: CASRRLAGVGEQFF. CDR3 nucleotide sequence: TGCGCCAGCAGGAGGCTAGCGGGGGTGGGTGAGCAGTTCTTC. Variable domain in full (rest from reference TRBV5-1 and TRBJ2-1): KAGVTQTPRYLIKTRGQQVTLSCSPISGHRSVSWYQQTPGQGLQFLFEYFSETQRNKGNFPGRFSGRQFSNSRSEMNVSTLELGDSALYLCASRRLAGVGEQFFGPGTRLTVL.

V and J are TRBV6-1 and TRBJ2-7; D is perhaps TRBD2 (6 bases). The CDR3 has 14 residues. V gave up 4 bases and J gave up 4 bases, with 14 bases separating them. Germline V gene data show CDR1 as MNHNS and CDR2 as SASEGT. The CDR3 DNA reads TGTGCCAGCAGTGCCACCCGGGGGTCTTACGAGCAGTACGTC. Its protein product is CASSATRGSYEQYV.

The V gene is TRBV6-1, the J gene TRBJ1-6; TRBD1 is a possible D gene (5 bases). Per germline, CDR1 MNHNS and CDR2 SASEGT. The V end lost 4 bases, the J end lost 6 bases, and 13 bases lay between the germline ends. This CDR3 contains 15 residues. CDR3 sequence reads: CASSGGTGGNSPLHF. CDR3 nucleotide sequence: TGTGCCAGCAGTGGGGGGACCGGCGGTAATTCACCCCTCCACTTT.

As for this clone: An end of the junction does not agree with germline; a read error may underlie this. This chain links TRBV6-6 with TRBJ1-2, with 7 bases aligning to TRBD1. This CDR3 region has 11 residues. Germline V gene lookup returns CDR1 MNHNY and CDR2 SVGAGI (reference sequence). The CDR3 loop is CASSSEGTVYF. Here the CDR3 DNA reads TGTGCCAGCAGTTCCGAGGGGACAGTTTACTTC.

The J gene is TRBJ2-7, the V gene TRBV27; D not resolved. The CDR3 covers 13 residues. CDR1 is MNHEY and CDR2 is SMNVEV in the germline V gene (reference sequence). V lost 5 bases and J lost 2, with 10 bases in between. Written as DNA, the CDR3 is TGTGCCAGCAGTCCGGTCAGCCCCTACGAGCAGTACTTC. This gives the protein CASSPVSPYEQYF.

This clone appeared once. This rearrangement joins TRBV5-1 to TRBJ1-2; 8 bases match TRBD1. The CDR3 extends over 14 amino acids. Losses at the gene ends were 4 bases for V and 7 bases for J; bases not matched to a gene: 9. CDR1 SGHRS and CDR2 YFSETQ come from the germline V gene. The CDR3 spells CASSPSGGEGGYTF. The CDR3 region has the DNA TGCGCCAGCAGCCCCTCAGGGGGCGAGGGTGGCTACACCTTC.

This clone occurred many times. This rearrangement joins TRBV18 to TRBJ2-7; 9 bases align to TRBD1. The CDR3 spans 14 residues. The V and J ends lost 4 bases and 6 bases, in that order; junction bases with no gene match: 7. CDR1 and CDR2 (germline): KGHSH, LQKENI. The CDR3 protein is CASSRRQGGVEQYF. CDR3 DNA sequence: TGTGCCAGCTCACGTCGACAGGGGGGTGTCGAGCAGTACTTC.

The CDR3 DNA reads TGTGCCAGCAGACTGCAGGGCCAAGAGACCCAGTACTTC. Protein: CASRLQGQETQYF. This chain joins TRBV6-5 and TRBJ2-5, with D perhaps matching TRBD1 (5 bases). This CDR3 is built from 13 residues. Germline assignment: CDR1 MNHEY and CDR2 SVGAGI. The V end was cut by 6 bases, the J end by 1 base, with 9 bases between.

The chain carries TRBV28 and TRBJ1-1; unclear D gene. The CDR3 has 16 amino acids. V was cut by 4 bases and J by 4 bases, with 19 bases left in between. Germline assignment: CDR1 MDHEN and CDR2 SYDVKM. CDR3 nucleotide sequence: TGTGCCAGCAGTTCTCCGTGGGCGGCCGCGGGCACTGAAGCTTTCTTT. This gives the protein CASSSPWAAAGTEAFF.

V gene TRBV11-1 combines with J gene TRBJ1-3; D is unclear. There are 15 residues in the CDR3. Germline V gene data show CDR1 as SGHAT and CDR2 as FQDESV (reference sequence). The V gene lost 2 bases and the J gene lost 0 bases, with 8 bases spanning the gap. CDR3 protein: CASSLTTYSGNTIYF. For the CDR3, the DNA is TGTGCCAGCAGCTTAACCACTTACTCTGGAAACACCATATATTTT.

The chain employs TRBV6-5 and TRBJ1-2; no firm D call. The CDR3 runs 11 residues. V gave up 2 bases and J gave up 5 bases, with 3 bases separating them. Germline V gives CDR1 MNHEY, CDR2 SVGAGI. This chain's CDR3 is CASSYGYGYTF. For the CDR3, the DNA is TGTGCCAGCAGTTACGGTTATGGCTACACCTTC.

The chain joins TRBV9 to TRBJ2-7, with D possibly TRBD2 on 5 matching bases. This CDR3 spans 16 amino acids. Germline loops: CDR1 SGDLS, CDR2 YYNGEE. V was pared by 0 bases and J by 0 bases, with 13 bases between. The CDR3 coding sequence is TGTGCCAGCAGCGTAGCTGGGGAGACACACTCCTACGAGCAGTACTTC. Encoded protein: CASSVAGETHSYEQYF.

The rearrangement joins TRBV7-2 to TRBJ2-1, with 9 positions matching TRBD2. The V gene's germline CDR1 is SGHTA and CDR2 FQGNSA. The CDR3 contains 14 residues. The junction had 4 bases not matched to a gene; V was cut back by 3 bases and J by 7 bases. DNA of the CDR3: TGTGCCAGCAGCTTCTCGCGGGGGGGTAATGAGCAGTTCTTC. Its protein is CASSFSRGGNEQFF.

This clone was observed a single time. Here the CDR3 DNA reads TGTGCCAGCAGCGCGATAGGGGGGCAGGATACGCAGTATTTT. It is translated as CASSAIGGQDTQYF. This rearrangement joins TRBV9 to TRBJ2-3, with D perhaps given as TRBD1 or TRBD2 (6 bases each). The CDR3 spans 14 residues. Looked up from germline, CDR1 is SGDLS and CDR2 is YYNGEE. Trimming removed 3 bases from V and 6 bases from J, with 14 bases in between.

J is TRBJ1-5 and V is TRBV27; tentatively, D is TRBD1 (5 bases). CDR1 is MNHEY, CDR2 SMNVEV, per germline (reference sequence). The CDR3 extends over 12 amino acids. The ends were cut back, 7 bases at V and 7 bases at J, with 11 bases in the middle. This CDR3 is CASMGQGQPQHF. CDR3 nucleotides: TGTGCCAGCATGGGTCAGGGCCAGCCCCAGCATTTT.

This clone was recorded only once. This chain joins TRBV5-4 and TRBJ2-1; D is uncertain. CDR3 length equals 14 residues. Germline V lookup: CDR1 SGHNT, CDR2 YYREEE (reference sequence). Trimming pared 1 base from V and 1 base from J, leaving 6 bases between. This chain's CDR3 is CASSLSVSYNEQFF. The CDR3 DNA sequence: TGTGCCAGCAGCTTGAGCGTTTCCTACAATGAGCAGTTCTTC.

V and J are TRBV2 and TRBJ1-1; D not resolved. The CDR3 runs to 12 residues. V lost 6 bases and J 6 bases, leaving 11 bases between the germline ends. Germline loops: CDR1 SNHLY, CDR2 FYNNEI. The DNA of the CDR3 is TGTGCCAGCAGACAGTACGTGGCTGAAGCTTTCTTT. Its translation: CASRQYVAEAFF.

In its sample, this clone was seen a few times. The rearrangement uses TRBV19 and TRBJ2-7; D is unresolved. The V end was cut by 5 bases, the J end by 2 bases, with 13 bases between. Germline-derived CDR1 and CDR2 are LNHDA and SQIVND (reference sequence). The CDR3 totals 14 residues. CDR3 region: CASSYGWLTYEQYF. CDR3 nucleotide sequence: TGTGCCAGTAGTTACGGCTGGCTGACCTACGAGCAGTACTTC.

The chain employs TRBV28 and TRBJ1-5, with TRBD1 matching 9 bases. Per germline, CDR1 MDHEN and CDR2 SYDVKM. V shed 2 bases and J 5 bases; nucleotides not matched to a gene: 7. The CDR3 sequence is 16 residues long. The CDR3 DNA sequence: TGTGCCAGCAGTTTAGCTTCGACAGGGGGTGATCAGCCCCAGCATTTT. Its translation is CASSLASTGGDQPQHF.

J is TRBJ1-2 and V is TRBV27; possibly TRBD1 for D (5 bases). The CDR3 contains 14 residues. Germline-derived CDR1 and CDR2 are MNHEY and SMNVEV (reference sequence). Trimming removed 2 bases at V and 8 bases at J, with 15 bases between. CDR3 coding DNA: TGTGCCAGCAGTTTAGGGCCGGGACGAAGGGGCTACACCTTC. It encodes CASSLGPGRRGYTF.

The chain has TRBV2 and TRBJ2-2; no firm D call. Germline V gene sequence: CDR1 SNHLY, CDR2 FYNNEI. Trimming shortened V by 2 bases and J by 6 bases, and 7 bases separated the two germline ends. This CDR3 is built from 13 residues. The CDR3 sequence: CASSENVAGELFF. The CDR3 nucleotides read TGTGCCAGCAGTGAAAATGTCGCCGGGGAGCTGTTTTTT.

The chain carries TRBV7-9 and TRBJ2-7, with 9 nucleotides matching TRBD1. The CDR3 length is 14 residues. Germline CDR1 SEHNR, CDR2 FQNEAQ (reference sequence). With V trimmed by 2 bases and J by 6 bases, 5 bases remained unmatched. CDR3 sequence: CASSLMGQGGEQYF. CDR3 coding DNA: TGTGCCAGCAGCTTAATGGGACAGGGCGGCGAGCAGTACTTC.